This T cell receptor (beta chain) appears in the sequencing data of a study of cytomegalovirus exposure and HLA in healthy donors. Broader study findings: Sequencing likely generated an artifact that appeared as a cluster of highly shared sequence variants. Most of the TCR beta V segments (in an earlier analysis) were productive either about 90% or about 30% of the time. Rarity marked most TCR sequences, yet some public TCRs occurred in many donors.

CDR1 and CDR2 (germline): GTSNPN, SVGIG (reference sequence). Losses at the gene ends were 1 base for V and 6 bases for J; bases not matched to a gene: 3. The CDR3 is made up of 13 amino acids. About this clone itself: The antigen remains undetermined.

Researchers ran the PCR with 60 Vbeta and 13 Jbeta primers. Measured with immunoSEQ multiplex PCR; TCRdb has only the in-frame clones, and not every one. This table holds 200,000 to 250,000 clones, about 80% found once. Sequencing was done on a sample of PBMCs. This sequence joins TRBV30 and TRBJ1-5, with 7 bases fitting TRBD1. The TCR was taken from a man between 18 and 29 years old in good health and CMV-seronegative. The CDR3 here is CAWSGGGGQPQHF. The CDR3 DNA reads TGTGCCTGGAGTGGAGGGGGCGGTCAGCCCCAGCATTTT. The whole variable domain, filled in from reference TRBV30 and TRBJ1-5, reads SQTIHQWPATLVQPVGSPLSLECTVEGTSNPNLYWYRQAAGRGLQLLFYSVGIGQISSEVPQNLSASRPQDRQFILSSKKLLLSDSGFYLCAWSGGGGQPQHFGDGTRLSIL.